A single sample gave rise to the 3 T cell receptor beta chains below, sequenced in a study of blood T cell repertoires in COVID-19. This table comes from immunoSEQ multiplex PCR, and its TCRdb copy is limited to in-frame clones, with some not included. Of about 150,000 clones in the sample, just under 85% were seen once. The sequenced material came from PBMCs or T cells enriched from blood (not recorded which). Every receptor here comes from a woman between 35 and 50 years old who had recovered from COVID-19.

The chain uses TRBV5-6 and TRBJ2-1; D is unresolved. This CDR3 spans 16 amino acids. The germline gives CDR1 SGHDT, CDR2 YYEEEE. V dropped 4 bases and J dropped 7 bases, with 21 bases sitting between them. For the CDR3, the DNA is TGTGCCAGCAGCCGCGTCACCAGCCAAAGCAGGAATGAGCAGTTCTTC. Its protein product is CASSRVTSQSRNEQFF.

This chain links TRBV12-3 or TRBV12-4 with TRBJ2-2; D unresolved. Trimming removed 6 bases at V and 3 bases at J, with 8 bases between. The CDR3 runs 13 residues. CDR3: CASRPQDTGELFF. Here the CDR3 DNA reads TGTGCCAGCAGGCCTCAGGACACCGGGGAGCTGTTTTTT.

V usage is TRBV7-9 and J usage is TRBJ2-1; TRBD2 is a possible D gene (7 bases). Trimming took off 10 bases at V and 9 bases at J, with 22 bases between the two ends. The CDR3 totals 14 residues. Germline V gene sequence: CDR1 SEHNR, CDR2 FQNEAQ (reference sequence). The CDR3 sequence: CAIERGGSSGEQFF. CDR3 coding DNA: TGTGCCATCGAGAGGGGGGGGTCCTCGGGTGAGCAGTTCTTC.